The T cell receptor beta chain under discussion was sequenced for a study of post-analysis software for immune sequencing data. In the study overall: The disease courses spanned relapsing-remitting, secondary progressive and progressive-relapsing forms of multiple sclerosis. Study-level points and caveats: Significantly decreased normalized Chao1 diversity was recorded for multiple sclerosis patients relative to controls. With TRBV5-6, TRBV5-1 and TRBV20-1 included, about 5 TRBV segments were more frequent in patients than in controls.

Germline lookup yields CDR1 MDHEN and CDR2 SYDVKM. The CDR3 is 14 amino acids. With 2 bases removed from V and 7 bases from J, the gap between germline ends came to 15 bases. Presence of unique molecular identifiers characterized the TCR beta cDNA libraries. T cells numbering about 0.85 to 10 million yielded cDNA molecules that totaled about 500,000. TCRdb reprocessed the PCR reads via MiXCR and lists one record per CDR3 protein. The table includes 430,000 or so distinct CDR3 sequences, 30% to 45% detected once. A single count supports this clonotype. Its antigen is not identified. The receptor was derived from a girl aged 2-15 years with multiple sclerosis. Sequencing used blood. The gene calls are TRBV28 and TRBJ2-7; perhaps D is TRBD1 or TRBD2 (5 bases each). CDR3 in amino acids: CASSLGTHVGEQYF. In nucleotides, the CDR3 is TGTGCCAGCAGTTTAGGGACCCACGTGGGAGAGCAGTACTTC. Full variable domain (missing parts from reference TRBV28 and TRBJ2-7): DVKVTQSSRYLVKRTGEKVFLECVQDMDHENMFWYRQDPGLGLRLIYFSYDVKMKEKGDIPEGYSVSREKKERFSLILESASTNQTSMYLCASSLGTHVGEQYFGPGTRLTVT.